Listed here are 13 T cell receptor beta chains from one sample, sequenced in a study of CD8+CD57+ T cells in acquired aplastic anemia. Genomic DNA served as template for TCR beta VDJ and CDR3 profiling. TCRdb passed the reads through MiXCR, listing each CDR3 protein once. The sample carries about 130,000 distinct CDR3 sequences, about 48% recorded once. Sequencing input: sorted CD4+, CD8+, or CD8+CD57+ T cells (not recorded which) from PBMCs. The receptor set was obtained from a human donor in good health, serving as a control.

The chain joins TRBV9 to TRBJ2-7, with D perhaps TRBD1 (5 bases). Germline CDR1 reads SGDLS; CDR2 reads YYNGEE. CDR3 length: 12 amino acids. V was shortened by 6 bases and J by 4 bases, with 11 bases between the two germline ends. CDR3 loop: CASTGQTYEQYF. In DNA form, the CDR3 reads TGTGCCAGCACAGGGCAAACTTACGAGCAGTACTTC.

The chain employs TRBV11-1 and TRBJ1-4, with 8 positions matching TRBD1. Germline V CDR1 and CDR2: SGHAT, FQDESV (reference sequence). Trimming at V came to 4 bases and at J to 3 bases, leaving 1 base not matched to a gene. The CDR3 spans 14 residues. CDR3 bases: TGTGCCAGCAGCTCGGACAGGGCTAATGAAAAACTGTTTTTT. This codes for CASSSDRANEKLFF.

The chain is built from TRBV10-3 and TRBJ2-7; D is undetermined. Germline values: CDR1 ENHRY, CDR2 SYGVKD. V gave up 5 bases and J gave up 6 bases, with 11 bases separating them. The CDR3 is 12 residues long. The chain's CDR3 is CAISKVWGEQYF. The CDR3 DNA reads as TGTGCCATCAGTAAAGTCTGGGGCGAGCAGTACTTC.

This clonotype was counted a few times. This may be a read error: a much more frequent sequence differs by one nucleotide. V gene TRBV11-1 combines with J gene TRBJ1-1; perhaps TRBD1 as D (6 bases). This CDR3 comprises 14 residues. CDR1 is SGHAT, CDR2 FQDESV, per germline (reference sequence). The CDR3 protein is CASSLAGGGTGAFF. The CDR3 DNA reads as TGTGCCAGCAGCCTGGCCGGGGGCGGCACTGGAGCTTTCTTT.

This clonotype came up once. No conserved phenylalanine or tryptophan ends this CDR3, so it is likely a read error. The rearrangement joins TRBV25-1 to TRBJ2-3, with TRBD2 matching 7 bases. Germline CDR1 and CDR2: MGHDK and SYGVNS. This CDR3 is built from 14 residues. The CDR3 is CASSEAGVRDTQYS. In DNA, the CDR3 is TGCGCCAGCAGTGAGGCGGGAGTAAGAGATACGCAGTATTCT.

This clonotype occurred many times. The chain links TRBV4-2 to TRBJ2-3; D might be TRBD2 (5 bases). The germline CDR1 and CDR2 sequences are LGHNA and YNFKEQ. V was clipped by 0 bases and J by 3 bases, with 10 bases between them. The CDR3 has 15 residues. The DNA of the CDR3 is TGTGCCAGCAGCCAAGATCACCGGGGTACAGATACGCAGTATTTT. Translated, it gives CASSQDHRGTDTQYF.

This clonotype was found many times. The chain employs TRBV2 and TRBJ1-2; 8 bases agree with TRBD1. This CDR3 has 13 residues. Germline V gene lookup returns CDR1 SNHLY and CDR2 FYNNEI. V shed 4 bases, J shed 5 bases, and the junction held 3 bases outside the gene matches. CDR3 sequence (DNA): TGTGCCAGCAGTGGACAGGGGACTTATGGCTACACCTTC. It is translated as CASSGQGTYGYTF.

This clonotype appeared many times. In DNA form, the CDR3 reads TGCAGTGCTGATGACAGGGGGCGTCCCACCTATGGCTACACCTTC. Protein sequence: CSADDRGRPTYGYTF. The V and J genes are TRBV20-1 and TRBJ1-2; 10 bases fit TRBD1. CDR1 and CDR2 (germline): DFQATT, SNEGSKA (reference sequence). This CDR3 contains 15 residues. V lost 5 bases and J lost 4; bases outside the gene matches: 10.

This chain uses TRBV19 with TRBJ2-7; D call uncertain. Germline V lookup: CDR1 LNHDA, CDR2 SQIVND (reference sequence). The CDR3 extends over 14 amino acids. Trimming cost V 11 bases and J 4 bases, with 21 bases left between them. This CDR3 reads CAASPDISFYEQYF. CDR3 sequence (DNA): TGTGCCGCCTCTCCAGACATATCTTTTTACGAGCAGTACTTC.

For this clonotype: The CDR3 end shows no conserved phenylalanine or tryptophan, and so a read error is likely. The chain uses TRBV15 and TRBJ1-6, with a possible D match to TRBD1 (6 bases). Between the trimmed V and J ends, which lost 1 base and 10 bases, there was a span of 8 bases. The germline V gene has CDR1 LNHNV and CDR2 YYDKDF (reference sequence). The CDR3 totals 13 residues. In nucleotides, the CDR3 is TGTGCCACCAGCAGAGGGCAGGGGTCACCCCTCCACTTG. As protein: CATSRGQGSPLHL.

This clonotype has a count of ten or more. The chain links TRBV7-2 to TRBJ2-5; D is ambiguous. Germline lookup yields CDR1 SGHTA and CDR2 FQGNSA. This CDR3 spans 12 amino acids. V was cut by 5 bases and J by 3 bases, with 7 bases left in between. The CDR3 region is CASSRNKETQYF. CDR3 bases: TGTGCCAGCAGCCGAAACAAAGAGACCCAGTACTTC. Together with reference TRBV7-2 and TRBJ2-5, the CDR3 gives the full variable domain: GAGVSQSPSNKVTEKGKDVELRCDPISGHTALYWYRQSLGQGLEFLIYFQGNSAPDKSGLPSDRFSAERTGGSVSTLTIQRTQQEDSAVYLCASSRNKETQYFGPGTRLLVL.

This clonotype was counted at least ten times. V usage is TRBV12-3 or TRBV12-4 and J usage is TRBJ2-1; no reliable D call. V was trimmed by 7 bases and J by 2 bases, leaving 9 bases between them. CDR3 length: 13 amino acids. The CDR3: CASTATPYNEQFF. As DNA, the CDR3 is TGTGCCAGCACCGCGACACCCTACAATGAGCAGTTCTTC.

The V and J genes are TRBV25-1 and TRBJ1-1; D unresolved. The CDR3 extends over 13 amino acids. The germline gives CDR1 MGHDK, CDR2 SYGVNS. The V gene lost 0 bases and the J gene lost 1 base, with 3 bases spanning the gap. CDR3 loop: CASSEYGNTEAFF. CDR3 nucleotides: TGTGCCAGCAGTGAATACGGGAACACTGAAGCTTTCTTT.